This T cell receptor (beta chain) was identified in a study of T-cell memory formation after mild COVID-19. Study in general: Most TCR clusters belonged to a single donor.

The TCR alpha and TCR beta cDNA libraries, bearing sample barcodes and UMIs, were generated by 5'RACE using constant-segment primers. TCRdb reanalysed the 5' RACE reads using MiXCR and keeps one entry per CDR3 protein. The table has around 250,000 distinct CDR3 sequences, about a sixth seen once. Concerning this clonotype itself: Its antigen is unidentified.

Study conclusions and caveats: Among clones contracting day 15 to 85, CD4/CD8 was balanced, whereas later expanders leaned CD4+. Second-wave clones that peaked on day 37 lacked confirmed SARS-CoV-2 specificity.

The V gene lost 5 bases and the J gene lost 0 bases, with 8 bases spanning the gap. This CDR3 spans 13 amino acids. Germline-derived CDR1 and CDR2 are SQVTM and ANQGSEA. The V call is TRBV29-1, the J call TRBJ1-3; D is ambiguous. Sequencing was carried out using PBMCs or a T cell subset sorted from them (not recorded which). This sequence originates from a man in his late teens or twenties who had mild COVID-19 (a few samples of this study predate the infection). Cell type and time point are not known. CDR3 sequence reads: CSVQAGSGNTIYF. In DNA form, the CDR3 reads TGCAGCGTTCAGGCCGGCTCTGGAAACACCATATATTTT.